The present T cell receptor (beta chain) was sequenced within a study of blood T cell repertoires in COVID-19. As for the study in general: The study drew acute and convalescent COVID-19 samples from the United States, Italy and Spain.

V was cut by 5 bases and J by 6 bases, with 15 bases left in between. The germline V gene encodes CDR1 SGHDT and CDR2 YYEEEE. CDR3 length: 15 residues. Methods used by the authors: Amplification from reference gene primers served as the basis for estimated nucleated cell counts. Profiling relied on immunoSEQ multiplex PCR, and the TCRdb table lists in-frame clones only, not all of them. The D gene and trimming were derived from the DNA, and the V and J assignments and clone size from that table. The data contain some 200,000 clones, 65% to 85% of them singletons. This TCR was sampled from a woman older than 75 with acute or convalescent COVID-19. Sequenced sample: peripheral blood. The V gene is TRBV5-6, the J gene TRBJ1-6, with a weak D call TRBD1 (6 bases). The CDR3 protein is CASRGSRGSNSPLHF. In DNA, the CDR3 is TGTGCCAGCAGGGGGAGCAGGGGAAGTAATTCACCCCTCCACTTT.